The source of this T cell receptor (beta chain) is a study of blood T cell repertoires in COVID-19. The germline CDR1 and CDR2 sequences are KGHSH and LQKENI. This CDR3 has 16 amino acids. V shed 3 bases and J 5 bases; nucleotides not matched to a gene: 12. Individuals aged roughly 18 to 95 years were recruited from 24 US areas. Cohort assignment relied on participant-reported clinical history. Each recovered donor of Cohort 3 presented with two negative PCRs, clearance, or symptom resolution. Per the authors' pipeline: Reference gene primer amplification in the assay estimated nucleated cell counts. Sequencing used immunoSEQ multiplex PCR; TCRdb keeps in-frame clones, though not all of them. V and J calls and clone size are copied from that table; D and trimming were computed from the DNA. The table shows 250,000 to 400,000 clones, with around 90% occurring only once.

The sequenced sample was PBMCs or T cells enriched from blood (not recorded which). The receptor's source is a man aged 60-69 years who had recovered from COVID-19. V and J are TRBV18 and TRBJ1-1, with 7 nucleotides matching TRBD1. As DNA, the CDR3 is TGTGCCAGCTCACCCCTGACAGGGTCACAACGTACTGAAGCTTTCTTT. Translating gives CASSPLTGSQRTEAFF.